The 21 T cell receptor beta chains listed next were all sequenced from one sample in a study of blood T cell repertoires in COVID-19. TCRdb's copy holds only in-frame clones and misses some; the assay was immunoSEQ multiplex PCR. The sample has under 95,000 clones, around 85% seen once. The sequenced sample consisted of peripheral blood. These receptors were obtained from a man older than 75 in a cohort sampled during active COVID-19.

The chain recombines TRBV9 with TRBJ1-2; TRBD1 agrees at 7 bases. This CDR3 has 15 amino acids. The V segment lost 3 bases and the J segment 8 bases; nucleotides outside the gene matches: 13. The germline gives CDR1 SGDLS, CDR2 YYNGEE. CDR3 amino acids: CASSARQGRDSGYTF. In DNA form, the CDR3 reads TGTGCCAGCAGCGCTCGACAGGGTAGGGACTCGGGCTACACCTTC.

In nucleotides, the CDR3 is TGTGCCAGCAGCCCCCTCGCTAGCGGGAGCACAGATACGCAGTATTTT. Its translation: CASSPLASGSTDTQYF. This chain joins TRBV4-2 and TRBJ2-3; 8 bases agree with TRBD2. V shed 4 bases and J 0 bases; nucleotides not matched to a gene: 6. Per germline, CDR1 LGHNA and CDR2 YNFKEQ. This CDR3 region has 16 residues.

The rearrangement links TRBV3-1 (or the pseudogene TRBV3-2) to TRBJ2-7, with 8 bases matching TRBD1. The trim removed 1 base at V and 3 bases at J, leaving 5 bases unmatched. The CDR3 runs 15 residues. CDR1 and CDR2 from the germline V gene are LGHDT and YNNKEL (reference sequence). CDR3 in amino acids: CASSQVPRGLYEQYF. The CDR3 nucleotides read TGTGCCAGCAGCCAAGTACCCAGGGGGCTCTACGAGCAGTACTTC.

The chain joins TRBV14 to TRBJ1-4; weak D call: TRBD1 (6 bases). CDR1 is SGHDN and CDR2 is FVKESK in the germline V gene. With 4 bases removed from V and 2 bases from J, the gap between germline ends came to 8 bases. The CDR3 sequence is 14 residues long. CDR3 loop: CASSRRGTNEKLFF. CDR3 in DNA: TGTGCCAGCAGCCGAAGGGGGACTAATGAAAAACTGTTTTTT. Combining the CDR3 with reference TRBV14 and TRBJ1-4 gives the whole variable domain EAGVTQFPSHSVIEKGQTVTLRCDPISGHDNLYWYRRVMGKEIKFLLHFVKESKQDESGMPNNRFLAERTGGTYSTLKVQPAELEDSGVYFCASSRRGTNEKLFFGSGTQLSVL.

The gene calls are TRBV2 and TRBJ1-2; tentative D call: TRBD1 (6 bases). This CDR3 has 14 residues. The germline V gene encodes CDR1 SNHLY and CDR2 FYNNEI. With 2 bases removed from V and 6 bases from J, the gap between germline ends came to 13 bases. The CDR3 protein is CASSEITGSDGYTF. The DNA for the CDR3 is TGTGCCAGCAGTGAAATAACAGGGTCGGATGGCTACACCTTC.

DNA of the CDR3: TGCGCCAGCAGCTTGGAAGTAGGGGGCGGCACAGATACGCAGTATTTT. This sequence encodes CASSLEVGGGTDTQYF. The chain employs TRBV5-1 and TRBJ2-3; 7 nucleotides line up with TRBD1. This CDR3 region has 16 residues. CDR1 is SGHRS, CDR2 YFSETQ, per germline. With 0 bases clipped from V and 1 base from J, the junction kept 5 bases outside the gene matches.

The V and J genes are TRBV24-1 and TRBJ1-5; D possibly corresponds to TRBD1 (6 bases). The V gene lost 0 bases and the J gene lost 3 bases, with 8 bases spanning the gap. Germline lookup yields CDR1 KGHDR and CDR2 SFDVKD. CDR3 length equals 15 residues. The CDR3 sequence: CATSDLGQYNQPQHF. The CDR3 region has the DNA TGTGCCACCAGTGATTTGGGACAGTACAATCAGCCCCAGCATTTT.

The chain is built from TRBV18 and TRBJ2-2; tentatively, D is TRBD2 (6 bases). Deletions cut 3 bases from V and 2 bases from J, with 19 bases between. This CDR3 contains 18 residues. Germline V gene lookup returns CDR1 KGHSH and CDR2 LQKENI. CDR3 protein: CASSPGMARRGNTGELFF. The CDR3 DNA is TGTGCCAGCTCACCGGGGATGGCGAGGAGGGGCAACACCGGGGAGCTGTTTTTT.

CDR3: CAISEAESEYGYTF. Here the CDR3 DNA reads TGTGCCATCAGTGAGGCGGAATCGGAGTATGGCTACACCTTC. The V and J genes are TRBV10-3 and TRBJ1-2; D is uncertain. V gave up 2 bases and J gave up 5 bases, with 12 bases separating them. This CDR3 has 14 amino acids. Germline V gene data show CDR1 as ENHRY and CDR2 as SYGVKD.

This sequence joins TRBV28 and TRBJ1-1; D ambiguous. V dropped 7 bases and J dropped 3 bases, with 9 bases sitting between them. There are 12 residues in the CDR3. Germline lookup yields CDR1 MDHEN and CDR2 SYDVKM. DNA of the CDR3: TGTGCCAGCAAGAGAGAATACACTGAAGCTTTCTTT. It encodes CASKREYTEAFF.

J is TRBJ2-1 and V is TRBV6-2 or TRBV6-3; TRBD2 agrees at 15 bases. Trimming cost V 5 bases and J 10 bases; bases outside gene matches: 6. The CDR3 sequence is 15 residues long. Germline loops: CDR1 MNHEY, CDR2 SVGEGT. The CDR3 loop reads CASSQGLAGGWEQFF. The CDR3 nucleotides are TGTGCCAGCAGTCAGGGACTAGCGGGGGGCTGGGAGCAGTTCTTC.

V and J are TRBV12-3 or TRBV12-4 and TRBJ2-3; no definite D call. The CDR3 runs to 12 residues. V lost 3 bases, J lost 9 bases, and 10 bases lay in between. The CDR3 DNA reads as TGTGCCAGCAGTTTTATTCCAGGCACGCAGTATTTT. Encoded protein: CASSFIPGTQYF.

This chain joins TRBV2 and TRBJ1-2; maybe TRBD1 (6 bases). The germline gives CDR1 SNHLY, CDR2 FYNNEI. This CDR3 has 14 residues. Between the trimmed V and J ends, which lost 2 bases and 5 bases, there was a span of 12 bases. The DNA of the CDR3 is TGTGCCAGCAGTGAAACCACAGGGAATTATGGCTACACCTTC. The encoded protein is CASSETTGNYGYTF. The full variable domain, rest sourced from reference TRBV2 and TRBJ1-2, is EPEVTQTPSHQVTQMGQEVILRCVPISNHLYFYWYRQILGQKVEFLVSFYNNEISEKSEIFDDQFSVERPDGSNFTLKIRSTKLEDSAMYFCASSETTGNYGYTFGSGTRLTVV.

The CDR3 sequence: CSVVSGTGGGKTQYF. The CDR3 DNA reads TGCAGCGTTGTCTCCGGGACAGGGGGCGGAAAGACCCAGTACTTC. The chain has TRBV29-1 and TRBJ2-5, with 12 bases lining up with TRBD1. V trimming: 4 bases; J trimming: 6 bases; junction bases outside the gene matches: 9. Germline CDR1 is SQVTM and CDR2 is ANQGSEA. The CDR3 loop spans 15 amino acids.

The DNA of the CDR3 is TGTGCCAGCGGAAGGCGACAGGGGAACTATGGCTACACCTTC. It translates to CASGRRQGNYGYTF. The rearrangement joins TRBV7-9 to TRBJ1-2, with 8 bases lining up with TRBD1. Germline CDR1 is SEHNR and CDR2 is FQNEAQ (reference sequence). V trimming: 8 bases; J trimming: 2 bases; junction bases outside the gene matches: 7. The CDR3 is made up of 14 amino acids.

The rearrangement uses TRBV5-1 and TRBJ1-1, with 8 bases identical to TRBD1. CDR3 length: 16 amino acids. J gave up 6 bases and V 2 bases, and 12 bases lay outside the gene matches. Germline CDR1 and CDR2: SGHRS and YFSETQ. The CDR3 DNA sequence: TGCGCCAGCAGCTTCCAGGGGGCGAGTGTAGTCCCTGAAGCTTTCTTT. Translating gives CASSFQGASVVPEAFF.

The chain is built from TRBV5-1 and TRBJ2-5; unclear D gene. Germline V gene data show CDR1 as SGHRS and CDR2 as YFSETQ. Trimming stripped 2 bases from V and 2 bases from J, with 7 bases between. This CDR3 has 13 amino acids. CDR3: CASSLWQQETQYF. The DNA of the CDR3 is TGCGCCAGCAGCTTATGGCAGCAAGAGACCCAGTACTTC.

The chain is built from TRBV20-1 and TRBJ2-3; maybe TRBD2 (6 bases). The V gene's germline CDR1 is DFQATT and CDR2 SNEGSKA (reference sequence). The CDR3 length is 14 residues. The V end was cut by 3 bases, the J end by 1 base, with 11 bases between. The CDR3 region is CSASPSVGTDTQYF. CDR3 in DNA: TGCAGTGCTAGTCCTAGCGTGGGCACAGATACGCAGTATTTT.

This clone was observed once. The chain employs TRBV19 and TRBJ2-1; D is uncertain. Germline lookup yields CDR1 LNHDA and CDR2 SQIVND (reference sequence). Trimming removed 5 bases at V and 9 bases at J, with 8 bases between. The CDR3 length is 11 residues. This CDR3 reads CASSLAGEQFF. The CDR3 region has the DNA TGTGCCAGTAGTCTGGCTGGTGAGCAGTTCTTC.

CDR3 protein: CASSLLGWAGNDVGETQYF. As DNA, the CDR3 is TGTGCCAGCAGCTTACTCGGGTGGGCAGGGAATGACGTAGGAGAGACCCAGTACTTC. The chain employs TRBV11-2 and TRBJ2-5; D might be TRBD1 (5 bases). The CDR3 has 19 amino acids. The ends were cut back, 2 bases at V and 4 bases at J, with 26 bases in the middle. The germline gives CDR1 SGHAT, CDR2 FQNNGV.

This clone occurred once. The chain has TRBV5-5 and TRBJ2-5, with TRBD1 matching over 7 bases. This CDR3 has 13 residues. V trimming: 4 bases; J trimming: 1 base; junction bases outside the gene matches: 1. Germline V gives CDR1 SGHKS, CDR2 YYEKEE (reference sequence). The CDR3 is CASSRTGQETQYF. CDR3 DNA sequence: TGTGCCAGCAGCCGGACAGGCCAAGAGACCCAGTACTTC.